This TCR beta chain appears in the sequencing data of a study of blood T cell repertoires in COVID-19. Sequenced by immunoSEQ multiplex PCR; TCRdb stores in-frame clones only, minus some. This sample has around 280,000 clones, with around nine tenths found just once. Specimen: peripheral blood. The TCR originated in a woman in her 30s with COVID-19, enrolled during active disease.

The CDR3 nucleotides are TGTGCCAGCACCCTCCTAGCTCCCAATGAGCAGTTCTTC. Its protein is CASTLLAPNEQFF. The gene calls are TRBV7-9 and TRBJ2-1; tentative D call: TRBD2 (5 bases). CDR1 is SEHNR, CDR2 FQNEAQ, per germline (reference sequence). The CDR3 runs to 13 residues. V was shortened by 7 bases and J by 6 bases, with 13 bases between the two germline ends.